Detailed here is one T cell receptor (beta chain). No antigen is known for it. Time point here: pre-sensitization, week 0. Treatment specified: therapeutic diphenylcyclopropenone sensitization with weekly scalp DPC. Donation of samples came from alopecia patients who were 18 to 70 years old and suitable for DPC. This CDR3 region has 14 residues. Trimming took 5 bases from V and 1 from J, leaving 10 bases between them. Germline V CDR1 and CDR2: MNHEY, SVGAGI. The sample comes from a study of human T cells and chemical hapten exposure. Each CDR3 protein is one row after TCRdb ran MiXCR on the RACE reads. The table includes approximately 260,000 distinct CDR3 sequences, approximately 7.5% detected once. Whole-study results and caveats: There were significantly more large CDR3 similarity clusters among expanded TCRs than among controls.

This chain connects TRBV6-5 to TRBJ2-3; D assignment may be TRBD1 or TRBD2 (5 bases each). Sequencing was performed on whole blood, taken in connection with sensitization to the hapten diphenylcyclopropenone (DPC). This receptor was taken from a man aged 18 to 30 with alopecia areata. Some clones in this sample may be carry-over from other donors' samples. CDR3 amino acids: CASSRRDRTDTQYF. The DNA for the CDR3 is TGTGCCAGCAGTCGCAGGGACCGCACAGATACGCAGTATTTT.